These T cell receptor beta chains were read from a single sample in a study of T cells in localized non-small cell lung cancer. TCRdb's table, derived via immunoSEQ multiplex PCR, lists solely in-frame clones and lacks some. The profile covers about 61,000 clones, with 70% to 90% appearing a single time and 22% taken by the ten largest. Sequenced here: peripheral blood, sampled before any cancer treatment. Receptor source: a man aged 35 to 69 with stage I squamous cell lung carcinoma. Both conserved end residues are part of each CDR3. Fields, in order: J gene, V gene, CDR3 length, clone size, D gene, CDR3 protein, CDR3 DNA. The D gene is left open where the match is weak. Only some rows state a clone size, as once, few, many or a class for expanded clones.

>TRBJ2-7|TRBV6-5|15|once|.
CASSSLKSPLYEQYF
TGTGCCAGCAGTTCCCTCAAAAGCCCACTCTACGAGCAGTACTTC
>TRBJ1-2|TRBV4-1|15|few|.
CASSHPDRPSYGYTF
TGCGCCAGCAGCCATCCCGACAGGCCGAGCTATGGCTACACCTTC
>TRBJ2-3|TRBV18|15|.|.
CASSPAGADTDTQYF
TGTGCCAGCTCACCTGCAGGGGCGGACACAGATACGCAGTATTTT
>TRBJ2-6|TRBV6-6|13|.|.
CATWASGANVLTF
TGTGCCACCTGGGCCTCTGGGGCCAACGTCCTGACTTTC
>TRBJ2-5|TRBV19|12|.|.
CASSQARETQYF
TGTGCCAGTAGTCAGGCCAGAGAGACCCAGTACTTC
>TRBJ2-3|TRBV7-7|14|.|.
CASSLEAGLDTQYF
TGTGCTAGCAGCTTAGAGGCAGGGCTGGATACGCAGTATTTT
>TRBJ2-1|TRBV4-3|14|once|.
CASSVRPNYNEQFF
TGCGCCAGCAGTGTAAGGCCTAACTACAATGAGCAGTTCTTC
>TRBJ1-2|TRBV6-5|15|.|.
CASSRKPGPVDGYTF
TGTGCCAGCAGCCGAAAACCAGGCCCGGTGGATGGCTACACCTTC
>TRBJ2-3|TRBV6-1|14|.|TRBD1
CASSAGQGTDTQYF
TGTGCCAGCAGTGCGGGACAGGGCACAGATACGCAGTATTTT
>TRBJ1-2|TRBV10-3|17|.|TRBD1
CAISEPGTGGPNYGYTF
TGTGCCATCAGTGAACCCGGGACAGGGGGACCTAACTATGGCTACACCTTC
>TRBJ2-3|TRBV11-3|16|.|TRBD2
CASSSRLAGEEDTQYF
TGTGCCAGCAGCTCAAGACTAGCGGGAGAGGAAGATACGCAGTATTTT
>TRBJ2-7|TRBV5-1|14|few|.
CASSSGGDSYEQYF
TGCGCCAGCAGCTCCGGGGGAGACTCCTACGAGCAGTACTTC
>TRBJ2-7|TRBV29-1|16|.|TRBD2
CSVELLTSGSSYEQYF
TGCAGCGTTGAATTGTTAACTAGCGGGAGCTCCTACGAGCAGTACTTC
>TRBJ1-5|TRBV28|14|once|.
CASTDSYSNQPQHF
TGTGCCAGCACGGATTCCTATAGCAATCAGCCCCAGCATTTT
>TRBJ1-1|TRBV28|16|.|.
CASPPPGLIMNTEAFF
TGTGCCAGCCCGCCCCCTGGGCTGATTATGAACACTGAAGCTTTCTTT
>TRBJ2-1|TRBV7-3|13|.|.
CASSLGTPNEQFF
TGTGCCAGCAGCTTAGGGACGCCGAATGAGCAGTTCTTC
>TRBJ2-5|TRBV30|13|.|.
CAWSGARGETQYF
TGTGCCTGGAGTGGGGCCAGGGGCGAGACCCAGTACTTC
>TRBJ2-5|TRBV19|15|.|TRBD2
CASSGQAGVLETQYF
TGTGCCAGTAGTGGACAAGCGGGAGTTTTGGAGACCCAGTACTTC
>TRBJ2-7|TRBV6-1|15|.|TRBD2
CASSEAWRETYEQYF
TGTGCCAGCAGTGAAGCCTGGCGGGAGACCTACGAGCAGTACTTC
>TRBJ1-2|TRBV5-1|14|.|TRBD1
CASSSGTAYYGYTF
TGCGCCAGCAGCTCCGGGACAGCCTACTATGGCTACACCTTC
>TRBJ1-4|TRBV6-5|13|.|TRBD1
CASSPTGFGKLFF
TGTGCCAGCAGCCCGACAGGGTTCGGCAAACTGTTTTTT
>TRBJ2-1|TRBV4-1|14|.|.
CASSQFVSTDEQFF
TGCGCCAGCAGCCAATTCGTCTCAACGGATGAGCAGTTCTTC
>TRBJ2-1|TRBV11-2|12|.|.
CASSHGFGEQFF
TGTGCCAGCAGCCATGGGTTCGGGGAGCAGTTCTTC
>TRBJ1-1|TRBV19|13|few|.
CASTSTANTEAFF
TGTGCCAGTACCTCGACAGCGAACACTGAAGCTTTCTTT
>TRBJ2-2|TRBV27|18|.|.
CASTLSGGPSSNTGELFF
TGTGCCAGCACCCTCTCTGGGGGCCCATCATCGAACACCGGGGAGCTGTTTTTT
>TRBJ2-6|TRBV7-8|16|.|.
CASSPQEISGANVLTF
TGTGCCAGCAGTCCACAGGAGATCTCTGGGGCCAACGTCCTGACTTTC
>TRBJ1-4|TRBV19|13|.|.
CASRDGVYEKLFF
TGTGCCAGTAGGGACGGGGTGTATGAAAAACTGTTTTTT
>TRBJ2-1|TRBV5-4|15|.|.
CASSLRGTTGNEQFF
TGTGCCAGCAGCTTACGCGGGACTACAGGGAATGAGCAGTTCTTC
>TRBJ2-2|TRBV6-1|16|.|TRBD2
CASSDVSGRATGELFF
TGTGCCAGCAGTGATGTTAGCGGGAGGGCCACCGGGGAGCTGTTTTTT
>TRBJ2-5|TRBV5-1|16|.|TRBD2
CASSTPLAGGRETQYF
TGCGCCAGCAGCACTCCCCTAGCGGGAGGGCGAGAGACCCAGTACTTC
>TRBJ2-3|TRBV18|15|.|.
CASSPGPGYTDTQYF
TGTGCCAGCTCACCCGGACCGGGGTACACAGATACGCAGTATTTT
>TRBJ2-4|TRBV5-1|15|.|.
CASSEGSESKNIQYF
TGCGCCAGCAGCGAAGGAAGCGAGTCCAAAAACATTCAGTACTTC
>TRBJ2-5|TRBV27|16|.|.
CASSLEGGTGVRTQYF
TGTGCCAGCAGTCTAGAAGGGGGGACGGGGGTTCGGACCCAGTACTTC
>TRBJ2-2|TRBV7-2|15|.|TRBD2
CASSPTSANTGELFF
TGTGCCAGCAGCCCGACTAGCGCGAACACCGGGGAGCTGTTTTTT
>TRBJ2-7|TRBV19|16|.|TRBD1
CASSVRLNRGIYEQYF
TGTGCCAGTAGTGTGAGATTAAACAGGGGTATCTACGAGCAGTACTTC
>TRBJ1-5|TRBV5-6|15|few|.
CASSVQGYSNQPQHF
TGTGCCAGCAGCGTCCAGGGGTATAGCAATCAGCCCCAGCATTTT
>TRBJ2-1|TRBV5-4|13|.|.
CASSGDSSREQFF
TGTGCCAGCAGCGGGGACTCCTCCCGCGAGCAGTTCTTC
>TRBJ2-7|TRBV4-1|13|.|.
CASSQVSNYEQYF
TGCGCCAGCAGCCAAGTATCGAACTACGAGCAGTACTTC
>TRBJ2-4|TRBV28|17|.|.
CASSRRNQNLAKNIQYF
TGTGCCAGCAGTCGGCGGAATCAGAACCTAGCCAAAAACATTCAGTACTTC
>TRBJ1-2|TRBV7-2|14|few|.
CASSLDASDYGYTF
TGTGCCAGCAGCTTAGATGCGTCAGACTATGGCTACACCTTC
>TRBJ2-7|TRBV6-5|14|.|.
CASSYSANPYEQYF
TGTGCCAGCAGTTACTCAGCTAACCCCTACGAGCAGTACTTC
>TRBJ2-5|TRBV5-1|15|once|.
CASSSSDGPGETQYF
TGCGCCAGCAGCTCTTCCGACGGTCCGGGGGAGACCCAGTACTTC
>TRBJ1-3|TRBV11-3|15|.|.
CASSLEGHSGNTIYF
TGTGCCAGCAGCTTAGAAGGTCACTCTGGAAACACCATATATTTT
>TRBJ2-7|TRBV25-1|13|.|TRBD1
CASSIGTGEEQYF
TGTGCCAGCAGCATAGGGACAGGGGAGGAGCAGTACTTC
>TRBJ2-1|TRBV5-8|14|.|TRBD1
CASSTGQAISEQFF
TGTGCCAGCAGCACCGGACAGGCGATAAGTGAGCAGTTCTTC
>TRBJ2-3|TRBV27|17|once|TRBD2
CASSTLSTSGRTDTQYF
TGTGCCAGCAGCACCCTATCGACTAGCGGGAGGACAGATACGCAGTATTTT
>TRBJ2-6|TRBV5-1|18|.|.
CASSLVSPVSSGADVLTF
TGCGCCAGCAGCTTGGTCAGTCCCGTCAGCTCTGGGGCCGACGTCCTGACTTTC
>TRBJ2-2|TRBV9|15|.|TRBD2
CASSLAGSGTGELFF
TGTGCCAGCAGCTTAGCGGGGAGCGGGACCGGGGAGCTGTTTTTT
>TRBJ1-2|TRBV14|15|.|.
CASSQFAGVDGGYTF
TGTGCCAGCAGCCAATTCGCAGGTGTGGATGGTGGCTACACCTTC
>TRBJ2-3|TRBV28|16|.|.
CASSPTGTTSTDTQYF
TGTGCCAGCAGCCCAACGGGGACCACCTCGACAGATACGCAGTATTTT